The 4 T cell receptor beta chains below come from one sample, sequenced in a study of cytomegalovirus exposure and HLA in healthy donors. Primers included in the PCR were 60 Vbeta and 13 Jbeta primers. Measured with immunoSEQ multiplex PCR; TCRdb has only the in-frame clones, and not every one. The sample comprises 100,000 or so clones, about 81% of which are singletons, and roughly 1.4% rests with the top ten. Input material: PBMCs. These receptors came from a man in his forties in good health and CMV-seronegative.

The J gene is TRBJ1-1, the V gene TRBV20-1; D remains unclear. V lost 2 bases, J lost 7 bases, and 2 bases lay in between. Germline lookup yields CDR1 DFQATT and CDR2 SNEGSKA (reference sequence). The CDR3 is 9 residues long. The CDR3 loop is CSARHEAFF. CDR3 nucleotides: TGCAGTGCTAGACATGAAGCTTTCTTT.

The chain carries TRBV25-1 and TRBJ2-3, with 8 bases identical to TRBD2. J gave up 0 bases and V 4 bases, and 3 bases lay outside the gene matches. This CDR3 is built from 15 residues. The V gene's germline CDR1 is MGHDK and CDR2 SYGVNS. The CDR3 is CASSVIAGSTDTQYF. The CDR3, as DNA: TGTGCCAGCAGTGTTATAGCGGGGAGCACAGATACGCAGTATTTT.

This clone was seen a handful of times. J is TRBJ1-4 and V is TRBV19, with TRBD1 identical over 10 bases. The CDR3 totals 13 residues. The germline V gene encodes CDR1 LNHDA and CDR2 SQIVND (reference sequence). J lost 5 bases, V lost 9 bases, and 3 bases had no gene match. The CDR3: CASMDRGNEKLFF. The DNA for the CDR3 is TGTGCCAGCATGGACAGGGGGAATGAAAAACTGTTTTTT. The whole variable domain, filled in from reference TRBV19 and TRBJ1-4, reads DGGITQSPKYLFRKEGQNVTLSCEQNLNHDAMYWYRQDPGQGLRLIYYSQIVNDFQKGDIAEGYSVSREKKESFPLTVTSAQKNPTAFYLCASMDRGNEKLFFGSGTQLSVL.

J is TRBJ1-1 and V is TRBV18; the match to TRBD1 covers 8 bases. This CDR3 comprises 18 residues. After removal of 3 bases from V and 4 bases from J, the junction contained 16 bases not matched to a gene. CDR1 is KGHSH and CDR2 is LQKENI in the germline V gene. The CDR3 DNA follows: TGTGCCAGCTCACCCTTGTCTCTCACCCGGACAGGGAGCACTGAAGCTTTCTTT. This sequence encodes CASSPLSLTRTGSTEAFF.